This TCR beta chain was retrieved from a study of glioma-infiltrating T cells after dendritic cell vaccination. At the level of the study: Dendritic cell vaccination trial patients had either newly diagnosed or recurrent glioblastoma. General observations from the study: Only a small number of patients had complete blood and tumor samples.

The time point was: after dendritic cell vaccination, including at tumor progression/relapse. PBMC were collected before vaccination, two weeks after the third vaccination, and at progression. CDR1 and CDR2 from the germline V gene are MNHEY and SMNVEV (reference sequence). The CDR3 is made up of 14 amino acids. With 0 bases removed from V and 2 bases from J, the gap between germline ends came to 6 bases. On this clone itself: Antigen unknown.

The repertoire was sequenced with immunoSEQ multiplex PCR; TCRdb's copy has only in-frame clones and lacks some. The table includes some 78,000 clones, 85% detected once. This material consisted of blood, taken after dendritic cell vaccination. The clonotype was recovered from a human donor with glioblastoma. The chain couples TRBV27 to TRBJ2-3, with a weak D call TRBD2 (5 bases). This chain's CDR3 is CASSLSSATDTQYF. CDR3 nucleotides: TGTGCCAGCAGTTTATCTAGCGCCACAGATACGCAGTATTTT.